This is a list of T cell receptor beta chains from one sample in a study of tumor-infiltrating lymphocytes in localized non-small cell lung cancer. Only in-frame clones appear in the TCRdb table, and some are missing; sequencing was by immunoSEQ multiplex PCR. The sample includes 27,000 or so clones, roughly 88% of them seen just once. Sequencing used lung tumor tissue. The receptor source for this set is a human donor with non-small cell lung cancer. Both conserved end residues are part of each CDR3. A D gene is named only where the DNA matches it firmly. Expanded clones are given a class, and other clones once, few, many or no size at all.

V	D	J	size	DNA	CDR3
TRBV2	.	TRBJ2-7	.	TGTGCCAGCAACAGGGACTCCTACGAGCAGTACTTC	CASNRDSYEQYF
TRBV4-3	.	TRBJ2-7	.	TGCGCCAGCAGCCCGAGCCCTCTAGCAGAGCAGTACTTC	CASSPSPLAEQYF
TRBV7-6	.	TRBJ1-4	.	TGTGCCAGCAGCCTCGGGGGGGCGGGAAAGGAAAAACTGTTTTTT	CASSLGGAGKEKLFF
TRBV30	.	TRBJ2-1	.	TGTGCCTGGATGGTTGGATACAATGAGCAGTTCTTC	CAWMVGYNEQFF
TRBV30	.	TRBJ1-3	.	TGTGCCTGGAGTGGACTGTTCTCCTCTGGAAACACCATATATTTT	CAWSGLFSSGNTIYF
TRBV6-5	TRBD1	TRBJ1-2	once	TGTGCCAGCATGAGGACAGGGGGAGGGTACTATGGCTACACCTTC	CASMRTGGGYYGYTF
TRBV7-2	TRBD1	TRBJ2-7	.	TGTGCCAGCAGCTTAAGGCAGGGGGCGAAGTACGAGCAGTACTTC	CASSLRQGAKYEQYF
TRBV5-1	.	TRBJ2-5	.	TGCGCCAGCAGCTTGGCTGCGGTCCAAGAGACCCAGTACTTC	CASSLAAVQETQYF
TRBV11-3	.	TRBJ2-3	.	TGTGCCAGCAGCTTAGATACGGGCAGCACAGATACGCAGTATTTT	CASSLDTGSTDTQYF
TRBV5-8	.	TRBJ1-5	.	TGTGCTTCCGGGGTAGGGATGTGGCAGCCCCAGCATTTT	CASGVGMWQPQHF
TRBV30	TRBD2	TRBJ2-1	.	TGTGCCTGGACTAGCGGGGGGGCCGGTGAGCAGTTCTTC	CAWTSGGAGEQFF
TRBV27	.	TRBJ2-2	.	TGTGCCAGCAGTCCGCTTCGGAACACCGGGGAGCTGTTTTTT	CASSPLRNTGELFF
TRBV18	.	TRBJ1-1	.	TGTGCCAGCTCACTTCCCCAGATGAACACTGAAGCTTTCTTT	CASSLPQMNTEAFF
TRBV29-1	TRBD1	TRBJ1-2	once	TGCAGCGTTGAAATTGGCTCAGGGGGCAACTATGGCTACACCTTC	CSVEIGSGGNYGYTF
TRBV5-5	TRBD1	TRBJ1-5	.	TGTGCCAGCAGCACGGTGGGGGGGGACAGTAGCAATCAGCCCCAGCATTTT	CASSTVGGDSSNQPQHF
TRBV6-1	.	TRBJ1-5	.	TGTGCCAGCAGTGACGCAGGGGTCGGGTTAGTTTCGCATTTT	CASSDAGVGLVSHF
TRBV2	.	TRBJ2-4	few	TGTGCCAGCAGTGAGCCGGGTCAAAACATTCAGTACTTC	CASSEPGQNIQYF
TRBV6-6	TRBD1	TRBJ2-7	.	TGTGCCAGCGGCTCTCCGGGGACAGCGACCTACGAGCAGTACTTC	CASGSPGTATYEQYF
TRBV7-9	.	TRBJ1-6	.	TGTGCCAGCAGCTTACAGGTTGATTCACCCCTCCACTTT	CASSLQVDSPLHF
TRBV18	TRBD1	TRBJ2-7	.	TGTGCCAGCTCACCATGGCGGGACAGGGTGACCTACGAGCAGTACTTC	CASSPWRDRVTYEQYF
TRBV6-5	TRBD2	TRBJ2-1	few	TGTGCCAGCAATCCGGGGGGGGGTTATGAGCAGTTCTTC	CASNPGGGYEQFF
TRBV4-1	.	TRBJ2-7	.	TGCGCCAGCAGCCTCATGACAGACTCCTACGAGCAGTACTTC	CASSLMTDSYEQYF